The 19 T cell receptor beta chains below were found in one sample sequenced in a study of blood T cells in healthy people across ages. The use of a sample-barcoded 5' primer and a J-beta primer mix characterized a second PCR of 7 to 11 cycles. TCRdb used MiXCR to reprocess the 5' RACE reads, holding one entry per CDR3 protein. Of a few hundred thousand distinct CDR3 sequences listed, about 55% were seen once; the top ten hold around 53%. The specimen sequenced was blood. These receptors all stem from a man between 60 and 75 years old in good health.

This sequence joins TRBV12-3 or TRBV12-4 and TRBJ2-3, with 7 positions matching TRBD2. V trimming: 3 bases; J trimming: 4 bases; junction bases outside the gene matches: 16. CDR3 length equals 18 residues. The CDR3 is CASSFVLAAGLTADTQYF. The CDR3 region has the DNA TGTGCCAGCAGTTTCGTCCTAGCGGCGGGATTAACCGCAGATACGCAGTATTTT.

The chain carries TRBV29-1 and TRBJ1-1; a possible D gene is TRBD1 (6 bases). With 3 bases removed from V and 4 bases from J, the gap between germline ends came to 21 bases. Germline-derived CDR1 and CDR2 are SQVTM and ANQGSEA. The CDR3 covers 16 residues. DNA of the CDR3: TGCAGCGTTGACTTGACTGGGGGCGGTTTCGGCACTGAAGCTTTCTTT. Protein: CSVDLTGGGFGTEAFF.

This chain uses TRBV10-2 with TRBJ2-7; tentative D call: TRBD2 (6 bases). Germline lookup yields CDR1 WSHSY and CDR2 SAAADI. CDR3 length: 14 amino acids. V gave up 11 bases and J gave up 0 bases, with 17 bases separating them. The CDR3 bases are TGCGCCTCCTGGGACTCGCCGCCCTCCTACGAGCAGTACTTC. Its protein is CASWDSPPSYEQYF.

This chain connects TRBV4-1 to TRBJ2-3; 8 bases are a match to TRBD2. The CDR3 consists of 16 residues. From germline, CDR1 is MGHRA and CDR2 YSYEKL. V shed 1 base, J shed 2 bases, and the junction held 5 bases outside the gene matches. The CDR3 DNA reads as TGCGCCAGCAGCCAAGCCGGGGGGGTCCCCACAGATACGCAGTATTTT. Protein: CASSQAGGVPTDTQYF.

The chain combines TRBV7-2 with TRBJ1-1; possibly TRBD1 for D (6 bases). From germline, CDR1 is SGHTA and CDR2 FQGNSA. CDR3 length: 14 residues. V was shortened by 5 bases and J by 11 bases, with 21 bases between the two germline ends. The CDR3 bases are TGTGCCAGCAGCGCCACTTGGGGGGCTAGTTTGGCTTTCTTT. The encoded protein is CASSATWGASLAFF.

The chain employs TRBV5-7 and TRBJ2-7; D could derive from TRBD1 or TRBD2 (5 bases each). TRBV5-7 carries the ORF label, with uncertain function. The CDR3 spans 15 residues. V was shortened by 4 bases and J by 0 bases, with 14 bases between the two germline ends. As DNA, the CDR3 is TGTGCCAGCAGCCAGGGACGGGTATTCTCCTACGAGCAGTACTTC. Translated, it gives CASSQGRVFSYEQYF.

CDR3 DNA sequence: TGCGCCAGCAGCCAACTCCCTCAGGGGGGAAAGCAGTACTTC. Its translation: CASSQLPQGGKQYF. This chain joins TRBV4-1 and TRBJ2-4; perhaps TRBD1 as D (7 bases). The CDR3 extends over 14 amino acids. Germline values: CDR1 MGHRA, CDR2 YSYEKL. V lost 2 bases and J lost 13, with 18 bases in between.

This clonotype was counted a single time. The rearrangement uses TRBV24-1 and TRBJ2-1; D not certain. The V end lost 5 bases, the J end lost 5 bases, and 6 bases lay between the germline ends. Looked up from germline, CDR1 is KGHDR and CDR2 is SFDVKD. The CDR3 contains 12 residues. CDR3 coding DNA: TGTGCCACCAGTGTTAGAGACAATGAGCAGTTCTTC. Amino acid sequence: CATSVRDNEQFF.

The sample holds one count of this clonotype. The chain employs TRBV18 and TRBJ1-1, with no clear D. V was pared by 3 bases and J by 3 bases, with 14 bases between. CDR3 length equals 15 residues. Per germline, CDR1 KGHSH and CDR2 LQKENI. CDR3 in DNA: TGTGCCAGCTCACCGACCCTCGTCGGCCACACTGAAGCTTTCTTT. Translation: CASSPTLVGHTEAFF.

This clonotype has a handful of counts. The chain uses TRBV5-5 and TRBJ2-3; a weak D match, TRBD1 (6 bases). Germline CDR1 and CDR2: SGHKS and YYEKEE (reference sequence). The V end was cut by 7 bases, the J end by 2 bases, with 8 bases between. The CDR3 runs 12 residues. The CDR3 region is CASLGATDTQYF. CDR3 DNA: TGTGCCAGCCTGGGGGCCACAGATACGCAGTATTTT.

The rearrangement joins TRBV6-5 to TRBJ2-7; D tentatively reads TRBD1 or TRBD2 (5 bases each). V was trimmed by 8 bases and J by 2 bases, leaving 10 bases between them. The V gene's germline CDR1 is MNHEY and CDR2 SVGAGI. This CDR3 contains 12 residues. DNA for the CDR3: TGTGCCAGCGGGGGAAGGGCCTACGAGCAGTACTTC. This gives the protein CASGGRAYEQYF.

This chain links TRBV6-1 with TRBJ1-1; a possible D gene is TRBD1 (5 bases). Trimming took off 2 bases at V and 10 bases at J, with 11 bases between the two ends. CDR1 MNHNS and CDR2 SASEGT come from the germline V gene. The CDR3 covers 12 residues. The CDR3 here is CASSELGGRAFF. The CDR3 nucleotides are TGTGCCAGCAGTGAATTGGGGGGGAGAGCTTTCTTT.

Concerning this clonotype itself: A junction boundary mismatches the germline segment, possibly from a read error. V gene TRBV28 combines with J gene TRBJ2-1; the match to TRBD1 covers 10 bases. The CDR3 totals 19 residues. Germline assignment: CDR1 MDHEN and CDR2 SYDVKM. As DNA, the CDR3 is TGTGCCTGCAGTTTAAAGTCCCGACAGGGGGCGAGGAGTTACAATGAGCAGTTCTTC. Translation gives CACSLKSRQGARSYNEQFF.

V is TRBV29-1 and J is TRBJ2-7; D possibly uses TRBD1 or TRBD2 (6 bases each). CDR3 length: 13 residues. Per the germline V gene, CDR1 is SQVTM and CDR2 is ANQGSEA. V gave up 6 bases and J gave up 2 bases, with 14 bases separating them. Here the CDR3 DNA reads TGCAGCGTGGGGGGCAGCGGAACCTACGAGCAGTACTTC. Translating gives CSVGGSGTYEQYF.

A few counts support this clonotype. A much larger clone sits a single nucleotide away, making a read error possible. This chain connects TRBV12-3 or TRBV12-4 to TRBJ2-2, with D hard to call. The CDR3 consists of 13 residues. The CDR3 DNA follows: TGTGTCAGCAGTTTCCGTCCGGGCGGGGAGCTGTTTTTT. As protein: CVSSFRPGGELFF.

V is TRBV7-2 and J is TRBJ2-3; 7 nucleotides line up with TRBD2. This CDR3 has 16 residues. The V segment lost 4 bases and the J segment 0 bases; nucleotides outside the gene matches: 7. Looked up from germline, CDR1 is SGHTA and CDR2 is FQGNSA. Here the CDR3 DNA reads TGTGCCAGCAGCTACGGTAGCGGGCCTAGCACAGATACGCAGTATTTT. Protein sequence: CASSYGSGPSTDTQYF. Full variable domain (missing parts from reference TRBV7-2 and TRBJ2-3): GAGVSQSPSNKVTEKGKDVELRCDPISGHTALYWYRQSLGQGLEFLIYFQGNSAPDKSGLPSDRFSAERTGGSVSTLTIQRTQQEDSAVYLCASSYGSGPSTDTQYFGPGTRLTVL.

This clonotype was counted a few times. V is TRBV7-3 and J is TRBJ2-1; 9 bases are shared with TRBD2. The V segment lost 1 base and the J segment 5 bases; nucleotides outside the gene matches: 12. The CDR3 loop spans 18 amino acids. Germline V CDR1 and CDR2: SGHTA, FQGTGA. The chain's CDR3 is CASSLRGTSPRSHNEQFF. Here the CDR3 DNA reads TGTGCCAGCAGCTTAAGGGGGACTAGCCCTCGTTCTCACAATGAGCAGTTCTTC.

Turning to this clonotype: A read error may account for a junction end that differs from germline. The chain has TRBV6-2 or TRBV6-3 and TRBJ2-4, with 7 nucleotides matching TRBD2. CDR3 length: 13 amino acids. Germline V gene lookup returns CDR1 MNHEY and CDR2 SVGEGT. The DNA of the CDR3 is TGTGCCACCAGTTACAAGGTGGAGGGAGGGCAGTACTTC. Amino acids: CATSYKVEGGQYF.

This clonotype is a singleton in its sample. The chain's CDR3 is CACNGAPTDTQYF. The CDR3, as DNA: TGTGCCTGCAACGGAGCCCCCACAGATACGCAGTATTTT. The genes are TRBV9 and TRBJ2-3, with D unresolved. The CDR3 has 13 residues. Per the germline V gene, CDR1 is SGDLS and CDR2 is YYNGEE. V gave up 10 bases and J gave up 2 bases, with 14 bases separating them.